This T cell receptor beta chain was sequenced during a study of PD-1 blockade in classical Hodgkin lymphoma. About the research overall: Patients had nivolumab dosed at 3 mg/kg, delivered intravenously every 2 weeks.

Here immunoSEQ multiplex PCR was the method, and the copy in TCRdb shows in-frame clones only, minus some. The sample gives under 35,000 clones, 70% to 80% of which show up once; approximately 4% is in the top ten. Unmatched junction bases numbered 7, after V lost 2 bases and J lost 3 bases. CDR1 and CDR2 (germline): SQVTM, ANQGSEA. The CDR3 is 15 residues long. Worth noting for this clone: What it recognizes is unknown.

General study results and limits: Baseline diversity resembling that of newly diagnosed patients was seen in complete responders.

Time point indicated: cycle 4 day 1 (C4D1), after less than 7 weeks of nivolumab. Relapse after autologous stem cell transplantation occurred in every patient, and brentuximab vedotin exposure varied. The clonotype comes from a human donor with classical Hodgkin lymphoma. V and J are TRBV29-1 and TRBJ2-7, with 10 bases lining up with TRBD1. Source: peripheral blood mononuclear cells (PBMCs), taken before the fourth cycle of nivolumab. The CDR3 nucleotides are TGCAGCGTTGAACTGCTCCGGGACAGGGGCTACGAGCAGTACTTC. This sequence encodes CSVELLRDRGYEQYF.